The 5 T cell receptor beta chains given below trace back to one sample, sequenced in a study of blood T cells in healthy people across ages. A second PCR of about 6 to 11 cycles used a sample-barcoded 5' primer and a J-beta primer mix. In TCRdb, the 5' RACE reads were re-called with MiXCR into one record per CDR3 protein. The profile shows fewer than 1,200,000 distinct CDR3 sequences, 20% to 25% of them singletons. This same sample was also taken into another study, of T cells of mothers and their children.

The specimen was blood. Source of these receptors: a girl aged 2-10 years in good health.

The CDR3 reads CASSKLGRAVYEQYF. For the CDR3, the DNA is TGTGCCAGCAGCAAGTTGGGCAGGGCGGTCTACGAGCAGTACTTC. J is TRBJ2-7 and V is TRBV5-6; D might be TRBD1 (5 bases). Germline assignment: CDR1 SGHDT and CDR2 YYEEEE. This CDR3 region has 15 residues. V lost 4 bases to trimming and J lost 3 bases, with 17 bases between them. The full variable domain, completed using reference TRBV5-6 and TRBJ2-7, is DAGVTQSPTHLIKTRGQQVTLRCSPKSGHDTVSWYQQALGQGPQFIFQYYEEEERQRGNFPDRFSGHQFPNYSSELNVNALLLGDSALYLCASSKLGRAVYEQYFGPGTRLTVT.

This clonotype occurred many times. V usage is TRBV5-1 and J usage is TRBJ2-7; 9 nucleotides align to TRBD2. The ends lost 4 bases at V and 0 bases at J; junction bases unmatched: 2. CDR1 SGHRS and CDR2 YFSETQ come from the germline V gene. The CDR3 covers 14 residues. The CDR3 here is CASSHSGSSYEQYF. CDR3 sequence (DNA): TGCGCCAGCAGCCATAGCGGGAGCTCCTACGAGCAGTACTTC.

The chain recombines TRBV27 with TRBJ1-1, with D perhaps matching TRBD1 (5 bases). Germline CDR1 MNHEY, CDR2 SMNVEV (reference sequence). The CDR3 is 15 residues long. Between the trimmed V and J ends, which lost 5 bases and 1 base, there was a span of 14 bases. CDR3: CASSRVQASNTEAFF. CDR3 nucleotides: TGTGCCAGCAGTCGGGTACAGGCCTCGAACACTGAAGCTTTCTTT.

This clonotype came up a few times. The chain has TRBV9 and TRBJ1-5, with a possible D match to TRBD1 (6 bases). The V end was cut by 8 bases, the J end by 0 bases, with 15 bases between. This CDR3 is built from 15 residues. Germline V gives CDR1 SGDLS, CDR2 YYNGEE. The CDR3 nucleotides are TGTGCCAGTAGCCAGACAGGCGATAGCAATCAGCCCCAGCATTTT. This gives the protein CASSQTGDSNQPQHF.

J is TRBJ2-7 and V is TRBV18; D may be TRBD1 (6 bases). V shed 2 bases and J shed 6 bases, with 17 bases lying between them. Germline lookup yields CDR1 KGHSH and CDR2 LQKENI. The CDR3 is 15 residues long. The CDR3 coding sequence is TGTGCCAGCTCACCAGGGGCAGGGGTCGATCGCGAGCAGTACTTC. This translates into CASSPGAGVDREQYF.